This is a list of T cell receptor beta chains from one sample in a study of shared clonotypes between healthy human individuals. Generated by immunoSEQ multiplex PCR, the TCRdb table keeps only in-frame clones and is missing some. The sample has roughly 520,000 clones; approximately 95% are singletons. The specimen sequenced was naive CD4+ T cells sorted from blood. Every receptor here comes from a woman aged 25 to 45 in good health. Both conserved end residues are part of each CDR3. D genes are given only for firm matches. The listing skips clone size in some rows; elsewhere it reads once, few, many or a size class.

>NA|TRBV11-3|TRBJ2-3|NA
CASSLSDAVGTADTQYF
TGTGCCAGCAGCTTAAGTGACGCGGTGGGGACCGCAGATACGCAGTATTTT
>NA|TRBV28|TRBJ2-2|NA
CASSPLTGELFF
TGTGCCAGCAGTCCCCTCACCGGGGAGCTGTTTTTT
>NA|TRBV11-2|TRBJ2-7|NA
CASSLDTAVGGHEQYF
TGTGCCAGCAGCTTAGATACCGCGGTCGGAGGCCACGAGCAGTACTTC
>NA|TRBV4-2|TRBJ2-7|NA
CASSHTGSTVSYEQYF
TGTGCCAGCAGCCATACCGGGTCCACGGTCTCCTACGAGCAGTACTTC
>NA|TRBV4-1|TRBJ2-1|NA
CASSSPLDPGFGEQFF
TGCGCCAGCAGCTCCCCCCTTGATCCCGGATTCGGTGAGCAGTTCTTC
>NA|TRBV19|TRBJ2-1|NA
CASSSGKFSYNEQFF
TGTGCCAGTAGTAGCGGGAAATTTTCCTACAATGAGCAGTTCTTC
>NA|TRBV4-1|TRBJ2-7|TRBD1
CASSRGQGPSSYEQYF
TGCGCCAGCAGCCGGGGACAGGGCCCCAGCTCCTACGAGCAGTACTTC
>NA|TRBV7-3|TRBJ2-7|NA
CASSPGQDYEQYF
TGTGCCAGCAGTCCGGGACAAGATTACGAGCAGTACTTC
>NA|TRBV2|TRBJ2-2|TRBD2
CASRPGTSGINGELFF
TGTGCCAGCAGGCCAGGGACTAGCGGGATAAACGGGGAGCTGTTTTTT
>NA|TRBV7-8|TRBJ1-5|NA
CASSHLEGRIDGVPQHF
TGTGCCAGCAGTCACCTCGAGGGTAGGATTGATGGTGTACCCCAGCATTTT
>once|TRBV6-6|TRBJ1-5|NA
CASSYRSNQPQHF
TGTGCCAGCAGTTATCGTAGCAATCAGCCCCAGCATTTT
>NA|TRBV4-2|TRBJ2-7|NA
CASSQDHTGGAQYEQYF
TGTGCCAGCAGCCAAGATCATACGGGGGGCGCGCAATACGAGCAGTACTTC
>NA|TRBV7-2|TRBJ2-2|TRBD2
CASSFAGTSQTGELFF
TGTGCCAGCAGCTTCGCCGGGACTAGCCAGACCGGGGAGCTGTTTTTT
>NA|TRBV28|TRBJ1-3|NA
CASGRLTSALGNTIYF
TGTGCCAGCGGGCGACTCACGTCGGCTCTGGGAAACACCATATATTTT
>few|TRBV30|TRBJ1-1|NA
CAWSRMNTEAFF
TGTGCCTGGAGTAGAATGAACACTGAAGCTTTCTTT
>NA|TRBV19|TRBJ1-2|NA
CASSYFGSGQRKTNYLDGYTF
TGTGCCAGTAGTTATTTTGGGTCAGGCCAACGGAAAACAAACTATTTAGATGGCTACACCTTC
>NA|TRBV29-1|TRBJ2-7|TRBD2
CSVARTSGSRGAYEQYF
TGCAGCGTTGCTCGGACTAGCGGGAGTCGGGGCGCCTACGAGCAGTACTTC
>NA|TRBV18|TRBJ2-7|NA
CASSPRLSADSYEQYF
TGTGCCAGCTCACCACGGTTAAGCGCCGACTCCTACGAGCAGTACTTC
>NA|TRBV2|TRBJ2-2|TRBD1
CASSDKETGDIGELFF
TGTGCCAGCAGTGACAAGGAGACAGGGGATATCGGGGAGCTGTTTTTT
>NA|TRBV28|TRBJ1-4|NA
CASRAVGLNEKLFF
TGTGCCAGCAGAGCCGTCGGGCTTAATGAAAAACTGTTTTTT
>NA|TRBV28|TRBJ1-4|TRBD1
CASTTRGQRNEKLFF
TGTGCCAGCACCACACGGGGACAGAGAAATGAAAAACTGTTTTTT
>NA|TRBV5-1|TRBJ2-1|NA
CASRRASENNEQFF
TGCGCCAGCAGAAGGGCCAGCGAAAACAATGAGCAGTTCTTC
>NA|TRBV7-9|TRBJ1-3|NA
CASSPDRNSGNTIYF
TGTGCCAGCAGCCCGGACAGAAACTCTGGAAACACCATATATTTT
>NA|TRBV28|TRBJ2-7|TRBD2
CASSTAGLAASGEQYF
TGTGCCAGCAGCACCGCCGGACTAGCGGCCTCGGGGGAGCAGTACTTC
>NA|TRBV10-3|TRBJ1-5|NA
CAISAPETSPNQPQHF
TGTGCCATCAGTGCCCCCGAGACGTCACCCAATCAGCCCCAGCATTTT
>NA|TRBV7-9|TRBJ2-7|TRBD2
CASSPRGEPSYEQYF
TGTGCCAGCAGCCCACGGGGGGAACCCTCCTACGAGCAGTACTTC
>once|TRBV29-1|TRBJ2-7|NA
CRVGSFYEQYF
TGCAGGGTGGGGTCGTTCTACGAGCAGTACTTC
>NA|TRBV11-2|TRBJ2-7|TRBD2
CASSLDNDVAGEYEQYF
TGTGCCAGCAGCTTAGATAACGACGTAGCGGGAGAATACGAGCAGTACTTC
>NA|TRBV14|TRBJ1-3|NA
CASSQANLAGNTIYF
TGTGCCAGCAGCCAAGCGAACCTTGCAGGAAACACCATATATTTT
>NA|TRBV9|TRBJ1-4|NA
CASSVGGGHEKLFF
TGTGCCAGCAGCGTAGGAGGGGGGCACGAAAAACTGTTTTTT
>NA|TRBV14|TRBJ2-1|TRBD2
CASSRWTSGRGAYNEQFF
TGTGCCAGCAGCCGGTGGACTAGCGGGAGAGGCGCCTACAATGAGCAGTTCTTC
>NA|TRBV5-1|TRBJ2-5|TRBD2
CASSLSWRGAGETQYF
TGCGCCAGCAGCTTGTCTTGGCGGGGGGCAGGAGAGACCCAGTACTTC
>NA|TRBV28|TRBJ2-7|TRBD1
CASRIQGADYYEQYF
TGTGCCAGCAGAATACAGGGGGCGGACTACTACGAGCAGTACTTC
>NA|TRBV5-1|TRBJ2-7|TRBD2
CASSLTPGLANEQYF
TGCGCCAGCAGCTTGACTCCGGGACTAGCTAACGAGCAGTACTTC
>NA|TRBV10-2|TRBJ2-7|NA
CASLGVPYEQYF
TGCGCCAGCCTAGGGGTCCCCTACGAGCAGTACTTC
>NA|TRBV5-7|TRBJ1-5|TRBD1
CASNKLLRDSAQPQHF
TGTGCCAGCAACAAACTACTCCGGGACAGTGCTCAGCCCCAGCATTTT
>NA|TRBV29-1|TRBJ1-4|NA
CSVDRGPNEKLFF
TGCAGCGTTGACCGGGGGCCTAATGAAAAACTGTTTTTT
>NA|TRBV6-5|TRBJ2-7|NA
CASSNRREQYF
TGTGCCAGCAGCAATAGGCGGGAGCAGTACTTC
>NA|TRBV27|TRBJ1-1|NA
CASYSSMNTEAFF
TGTGCCAGCTACAGTTCCATGAACACTGAAGCTTTCTTT
>NA|TRBV5-4|TRBJ2-2|TRBD1
CASSSMGQLISGELFF
TGTGCCAGCAGCTCGATGGGACAGCTGATCAGCGGGGAGCTGTTTTTT
>NA|TRBV5-1|TRBJ1-1|NA
CASSLVMRTEAFF
TGCGCCAGCAGCTTGGTGATGCGGACTGAAGCTTTCTTT
>NA|TRBV5-1|TRBJ1-2|NA
CASSQSGTYGYTF
TGCGCCAGCAGCCAATCTGGGACCTATGGCTACACCTTC
>NA|TRBV12-5|TRBJ2-3|TRBD2
CASGPGLAWTDTQYF
TGTGCTAGTGGGCCAGGACTAGCGTGGACAGATACGCAGTATTTT
>NA|TRBV6-5|TRBJ2-7|TRBD1
CASSPWDSYEQYF
TGTGCCAGCAGTCCCTGGGACAGCTACGAGCAGTACTTC
>NA|TRBV4-1|TRBJ1-5|NA
CASSQVDAVAGRNQPQHF
TGCGCCAGCAGCCAAGTGGACGCCGTGGCGGGTCGCAATCAGCCCCAGCATTTT
>NA|TRBV5-8|TRBJ2-5|TRBD1
CASSLETRRQGDF
TGTGCCAGCAGCTTGGAGACTCGGCGACAGGGGGACTTC